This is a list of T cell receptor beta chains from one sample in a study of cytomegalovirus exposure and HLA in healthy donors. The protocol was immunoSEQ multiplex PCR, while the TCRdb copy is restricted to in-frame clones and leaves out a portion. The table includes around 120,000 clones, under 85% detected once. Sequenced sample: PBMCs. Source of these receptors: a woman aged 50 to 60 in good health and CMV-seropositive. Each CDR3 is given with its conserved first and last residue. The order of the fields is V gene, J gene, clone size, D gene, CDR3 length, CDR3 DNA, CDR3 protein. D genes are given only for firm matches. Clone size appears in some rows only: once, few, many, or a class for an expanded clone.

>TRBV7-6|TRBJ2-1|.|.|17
TGTGCCAGCAGCTTAGAGTACGGGGGTAGCGGCTACAATGAGCAGTTCTTC
CASSLEYGGSGYNEQFF
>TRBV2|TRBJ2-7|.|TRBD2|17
TGTGCCAGCAGTGGAGGGTCCCGTCTAGCGGGAGGGGGGGAGCAGTACTTC
CASSGGSRLAGGGEQYF
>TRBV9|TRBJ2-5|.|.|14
TGTGCCAGCAGCGTCGACACCGGGAAAGAGACCCAGTACTTC
CASSVDTGKETQYF
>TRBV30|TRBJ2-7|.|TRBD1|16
TGTGCCTGGAGCGGACTCCGACAGGGCACTCCCTACGAGCAGTACTTC
CAWSGLRQGTPYEQYF
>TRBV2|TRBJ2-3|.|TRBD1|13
TGTGCCAGCAGGGACAGGGTATTAGGGCCGCAGTATTTT
CASRDRVLGPQYF
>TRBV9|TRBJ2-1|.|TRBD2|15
TGTGCCAGCAGCGGGACTAGCGGGGAAGGAAATGAGCAGTTCTTC
CASSGTSGEGNEQFF
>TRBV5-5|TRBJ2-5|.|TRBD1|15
TGTGCCAGCAGCGTACCAGGGACAGGCCAAGAGACCCAGTACTTC
CASSVPGTGQETQYF
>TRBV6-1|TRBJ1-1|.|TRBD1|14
TGTGCCAGCAGTGTTAGACAGGGTGACACTGAAGCTTTCTTT
CASSVRQGDTEAFF
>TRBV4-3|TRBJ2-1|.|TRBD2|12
TGCGCCAGCAGCCTTACGCCGGGGGGGTTGTTCTTC
CASSLTPGGLFF
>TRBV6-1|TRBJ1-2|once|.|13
TGTGCCAGCAATACCGACAGGCTAGATGGCTACACCTTC
CASNTDRLDGYTF
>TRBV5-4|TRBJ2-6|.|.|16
TGTGCCAGCAGCTTGCTAGTGGCGTCTGGGGCCAACGTCCTGACTTTC
CASSLLVASGANVLTF
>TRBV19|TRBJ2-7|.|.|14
TGTGCCAGTAGTACCCTTAGCTTAAACTACGAGCAGTACTTC
CASSTLSLNYEQYF
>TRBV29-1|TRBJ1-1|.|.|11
TGCAGCGTTGTACCGGCGCGGGAAGCTTTCTTT
CSVVPAREAFF
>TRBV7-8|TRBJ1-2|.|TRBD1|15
TGTGCCAGCAGCCTTGGGACAGCCTCCCGCTATGGCTACACCTTC
CASSLGTASRYGYTF
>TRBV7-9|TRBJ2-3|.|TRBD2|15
TGTGCCAGCAGCCAGGGGACTAGCGGCACAGATACGCAGTATTTT
CASSQGTSGTDTQYF
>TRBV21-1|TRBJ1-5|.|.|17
TGTGCCAGCAGCTCCCGAGGGCCATCGCCCAGCAATCAGCCCCAGCATTTT
CASSSRGPSPSNQPQHF